This is a list of T cell receptor beta chains from one sample in a study of blood T cell dynamics during melanoma immunotherapy. Profiling relied on immunoSEQ multiplex PCR, and the TCRdb table lists in-frame clones only, not all of them. Of about 12,000 clones listed, around nine tenths are singletons. This specimen was blood, taken from a patient treated with checkpoint blockade. Receptors were obtained from a human donor with melanoma. CDR3s include the opening cysteine and the closing phenylalanine or tryptophan. The D gene is left open where the match is weak. Size is omitted from some rows. Given values are once, few, many or a class for expanded clones.

d_gene: TRBD1; v_gene: TRBV2; abundance: NA; j_gene: TRBJ1-5; CDR3aa: CASTRDSGGNQPQHF; CDR3nt: TGTGCCAGCACCCGGGACAGCGGGGGCAATCAGCCCCAGCATTTT
d_gene: TRBD2; v_gene: TRBV9; abundance: NA; j_gene: TRBJ2-3; CDR3aa: CASSTGLAGGTDTQYF; CDR3nt: TGTGCCAGCAGCACGGGACTAGCGGGGGGGACAGATACGCAGTATTTT
d_gene: NA; v_gene: TRBV18; abundance: NA; j_gene: TRBJ1-1; CDR3aa: CASSPDRTNTEAFF; CDR3nt: TGTGCCAGCTCACCCGACAGGACGAACACTGAAGCTTTCTTT
d_gene: TRBD1; v_gene: TRBV7-9; abundance: few; j_gene: TRBJ1-5; CDR3aa: CASSRTGAGNQPQHF; CDR3nt: TGTGCCAGCAGCCGGACAGGGGCAGGCAATCAGCCCCAGCATTTT
d_gene: TRBD1; v_gene: TRBV5-4; abundance: NA; j_gene: TRBJ2-1; CDR3aa: CASSPGTGVRNEQFF; CDR3nt: TGTGCCAGCAGCCCCGGGACAGGGGTGCGGAATGAGCAGTTCTTC
d_gene: NA; v_gene: TRBV18; abundance: NA; j_gene: TRBJ1-1; CDR3aa: CASAIGANTEAFF; CDR3nt: TGTGCCAGCGCGATTGGGGCTAACACTGAAGCTTTCTTT
d_gene: TRBD2; v_gene: TRBV7-3; abundance: NA; j_gene: TRBJ2-1; CDR3aa: CASSPGTSGNEQFF; CDR3nt: TGTGCCAGCAGCCCCGGGACTAGCGGCAATGAGCAGTTCTTC
d_gene: TRBD2; v_gene: TRBV4-2; abundance: NA; j_gene: TRBJ2-1; CDR3aa: CASSRGLAGMLNEQFF; CDR3nt: TGTGCCAGCAGCCGGGGACTAGCGGGAATGCTCAATGAGCAGTTCTTC
d_gene: TRBD1; v_gene: TRBV4-1; abundance: NA; j_gene: TRBJ1-4; CDR3aa: CASSQGDRGRANEKLSF; CDR3nt: TGCGCCAGCAGCCAGGGGGACAGGGGGCGAGCTAATGAAAAACTGTCTTTT
d_gene: TRBD1; v_gene: TRBV7-8; abundance: NA; j_gene: TRBJ1-1; CDR3aa: CASSLRDSSAEAFF; CDR3nt: TGTGCCAGCAGCCTGCGGGACAGCTCGGCTGAAGCTTTCTTT
d_gene: NA; v_gene: TRBV2; abundance: NA; j_gene: TRBJ1-1; CDR3aa: CASSVAPGAFF; CDR3nt: TGTGCCAGCAGCGTGGCCCCGGGGGCTTTCTTT
d_gene: TRBD1; v_gene: TRBV25-1; abundance: NA; j_gene: TRBJ2-1; CDR3aa: CASSEGQGYYNEQFF; CDR3nt: TGTGCCAGCAGTGAGGGACAGGGGTACTACAATGAGCAGTTCTTC
d_gene: NA; v_gene: TRBV5-1; abundance: NA; j_gene: TRBJ2-3; CDR3aa: CASSVDRDTFDTQYF; CDR3nt: TGCGCCAGCAGCGTCGACCGGGACACCTTCGATACGCAGTATTTT
d_gene: TRBD2; v_gene: TRBV5-1; abundance: NA; j_gene: TRBJ2-1; CDR3aa: CASSFFSGGRDHNEQFF; CDR3nt: TGCGCCAGCAGCTTTTTTAGCGGGGGTCGAGACCACAATGAGCAGTTCTTC
d_gene: TRBD2; v_gene: TRBV6-4; abundance: NA; j_gene: TRBJ2-1; CDR3aa: CASSDSQIPSGASSYNEQFF; CDR3nt: TGTGCCAGCAGTGACTCCCAGATACCCAGCGGGGCGAGCTCCTACAATGAGCAGTTCTTC
d_gene: TRBD2; v_gene: TRBV7-2; abundance: NA; j_gene: TRBJ2-5; CDR3aa: CASSPLGWEGQETQYF; CDR3nt: TGTGCCAGCAGCCCGCTAGGGTGGGAGGGGCAAGAGACCCAGTACTTC